This T cell receptor beta chain was retrieved from a study of OX40 agonist ivuxolimab in advanced cancers. Study-level information: Patients received the agonistic anti-OX40 (CD134) antibody ivuxolimab. Study observations and caveats: Part of the nonresponder group also had normalized T-cell clonal expansion that was low. On average, CD8+ T cells showed a greater number of expanded clones than CD4+. The study observed clonal expansion of CD4+ and CD8+ blood T cells by week 6 at 0.1 to 3.0 mg/kg.

About this clone: The antigen is not known.

With 1 base removed from V and 1 base from J, the gap between germline ends came to 4 bases. CDR3 length equals 14 residues. CDR1 and CDR2 from the germline V gene are SGHNT and YENEEA. Profiling relied on immunoSEQ multiplex PCR, and the TCRdb table lists in-frame clones only, not all of them. The data hold some 81,000 clones, with approximately 85% observed a single time. This sequence originates from an adult with an advanced solid tumor such as melanoma, head and neck, liver or kidney cancer. The sample here was CD4+ or CD8+ T cells sorted from blood, taken in a trial of the OX40 agonist ivuxolimab. The V gene is TRBV11-3, the J gene TRBJ2-2; D remains unclear. The CDR3 sequence: CASSLVGNTGELFF. The CDR3 DNA is TGTGCCAGCAGCTTAGTAGGGAACACCGGGGAGCTGTTTTTT.